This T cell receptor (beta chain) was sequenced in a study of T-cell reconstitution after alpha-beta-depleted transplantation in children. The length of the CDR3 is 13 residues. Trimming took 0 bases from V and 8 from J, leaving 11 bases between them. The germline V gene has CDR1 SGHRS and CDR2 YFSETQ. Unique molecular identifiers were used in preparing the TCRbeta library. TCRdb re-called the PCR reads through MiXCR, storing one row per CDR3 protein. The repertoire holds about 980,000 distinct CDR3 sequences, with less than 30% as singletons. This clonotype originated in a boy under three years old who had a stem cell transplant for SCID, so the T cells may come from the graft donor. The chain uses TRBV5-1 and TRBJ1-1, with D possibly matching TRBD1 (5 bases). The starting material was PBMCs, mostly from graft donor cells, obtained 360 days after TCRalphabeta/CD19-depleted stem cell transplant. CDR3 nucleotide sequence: TGCGCCAGCAGCTTGGGGGACCTCCCGGAAGCTTTCTTT. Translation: CASSLGDLPEAFF.